Following are 8 T cell receptor beta chains from one sample sequenced in a study of blood T cell repertoires in COVID-19. The method was immunoSEQ multiplex PCR; TCRdb's version includes in-frame clones alone and lacks a portion of them. The sample lists 55,000 to 80,000 clones, roughly 85% occurring once. Sequenced material: peripheral blood. These receptors came from a woman at least 80 years old with acute or convalescent COVID-19.

The V and J genes are TRBV6-1 and TRBJ1-5; 12 bases align to TRBD1. After removal of 0 bases from V and 4 bases from J, the junction contained 10 bases not matched to a gene. Germline loops: CDR1 MNHNS, CDR2 SASEGT. The length of the CDR3 is 19 residues. This CDR3 reads CASSEATPGQGAYNQPQHF. The CDR3 bases are TGTGCCAGCAGTGAAGCCACACCGGGACAGGGGGCATATAATCAGCCCCAGCATTTT.

V and J are TRBV19 and TRBJ1-4, with 9 bases fitting TRBD1. From germline, CDR1 is LNHDA and CDR2 SQIVND (reference sequence). The trim removed 7 bases at V and 5 bases at J, leaving 5 bases unmatched. The CDR3 totals 14 residues. CDR3 loop: CASTGTGRNEKLFF. The CDR3 DNA follows: TGTGCCAGTACCGGGACAGGGAGGAATGAAAAACTGTTTTTT.

This clone was recorded only once. The V call is TRBV5-1, the J call TRBJ1-1; 7 bases align to TRBD1. Per the germline V gene, CDR1 is SGHRS and CDR2 is YFSETQ. The V and J ends lost 2 bases and 3 bases, in that order; junction bases with no gene match: 7. This CDR3 is 15 amino acids long. The CDR3 DNA reads as TGCGCCAGCAGCTTATGGACAGGAGTTCACACTGAAGCTTTCTTT. Translated, it gives CASSLWTGVHTEAFF.

V usage is TRBV5-1 and J usage is TRBJ2-3; 9 nucleotides align to TRBD2. CDR1 is SGHRS and CDR2 is YFSETQ in the germline V gene. This CDR3 has 15 amino acids. V lost 4 bases and J lost 1; bases outside the gene matches: 4. The DNA for the CDR3 is TGCGCCAGCAGCGCGGCTAGCGGGGGCACAGATACGCAGTATTTT. It specifies CASSAASGGTDTQYF.

The V gene is TRBV15, the J gene TRBJ2-3, with TRBD1 identical over 9 bases. The CDR3 contains 17 residues. From germline, CDR1 is LNHNV and CDR2 YYDKDF (reference sequence). Trimming at V came to 4 bases and at J to 3 bases, leaving 11 bases not matched to a gene. The CDR3 region is CATSTSPSGTGTDTQYF. CDR3 coding DNA: TGTGCCACCAGCACTTCACCTTCCGGGACAGGGACAGATACGCAGTATTTT.

The rearrangement joins TRBV7-9 to TRBJ2-2, with TRBD1 as a possible D gene (5 bases). The CDR3 is 14 residues long. V was shortened by 5 bases and J by 4 bases, with 11 bases between the two germline ends. The germline V gene encodes CDR1 SEHNR and CDR2 FQNEAQ (reference sequence). The CDR3 DNA sequence: TGTGCCAGCAGCCCTGCAGGGTCCACCGGGGAGCTGTTTTTT. Translating it yields CASSPAGSTGELFF.

The chain uses TRBV7-9 and TRBJ1-5, with D possibly matching TRBD1 (6 bases). The ends were cut back, 1 base at V and 4 bases at J, with 8 bases in the middle. Germline V gene lookup returns CDR1 SEHNR and CDR2 FQNEAQ (reference sequence). This CDR3 region has 14 residues. CDR3 bases: TGTGCCAGCAGCTTAGGTCAGGGGAATCAGCCCCAGCATTTT. Translated, it gives CASSLGQGNQPQHF.

The chain joins TRBV19 to TRBJ1-1, with 11 nucleotides matching TRBD1. CDR3 length: 18 residues. The trim removed 5 bases at V and 6 bases at J, leaving 17 bases unmatched. CDR1 and CDR2 from the germline V gene are LNHDA and SQIVND (reference sequence). Here the CDR3 reads CASSVRTGGARALAEAFF. The DNA for the CDR3 is TGTGCCAGTAGTGTACGGACAGGGGGCGCGAGGGCTTTGGCTGAAGCTTTCTTT.